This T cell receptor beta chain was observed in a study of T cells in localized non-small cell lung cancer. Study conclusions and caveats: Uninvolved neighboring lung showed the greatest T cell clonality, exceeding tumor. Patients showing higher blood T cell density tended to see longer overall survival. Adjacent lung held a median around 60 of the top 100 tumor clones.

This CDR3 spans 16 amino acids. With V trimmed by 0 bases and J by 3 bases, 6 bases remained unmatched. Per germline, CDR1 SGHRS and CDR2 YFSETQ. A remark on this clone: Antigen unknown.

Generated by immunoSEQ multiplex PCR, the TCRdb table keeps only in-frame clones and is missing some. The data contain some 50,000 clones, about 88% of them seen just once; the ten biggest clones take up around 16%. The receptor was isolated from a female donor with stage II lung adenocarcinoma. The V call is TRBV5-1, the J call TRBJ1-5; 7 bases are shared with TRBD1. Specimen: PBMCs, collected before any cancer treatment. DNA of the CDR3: TGCGCCAGCAGCTTGGAGGCAGGGGGGCTCAATCAGCCCCAGCATTTT. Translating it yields CASSLEAGGLNQPQHF. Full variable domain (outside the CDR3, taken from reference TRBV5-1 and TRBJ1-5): KAGVTQTPRYLIKTRGQQVTLSCSPISGHRSVSWYQQTPGQGLQFLFEYFSETQRNKGNFPGRFSGRQFSNSRSEMNVSTLELGDSALYLCASSLEAGGLNQPQHFGDGTRLSIL.